This T cell receptor (beta chain) is from a study of shared clonotypes between healthy human individuals. Germline V gives CDR1 LNHDA, CDR2 SQIVND (reference sequence). V was trimmed by 3 bases and J by 4 bases, leaving 9 bases between them. CDR3 length equals 13 residues. Libraries were prepared by immunoSEQ multiplex PCR; TCRdb keeps only in-frame clonotypes and omits some of them. This table holds some 550,000 clones, approximately 97% found once. The V call is TRBV19, the J call TRBJ2-5, with D possibly TRBD2 on 5 matching bases. This clonotype was obtained from a woman in her 30s in good health. The sample comprised naive CD4+ T cells sorted from blood. Subset defined: CD45RA+ positively selected. CDR3 coding DNA: TGTGCCAGTAGTATGGTCGAGGGAGAGACCCAGTACTTC. This sequence encodes CASSMVEGETQYF.